Listed below are T cell receptor beta chains from one sample, sequenced in a study of quantifying T cell responses using KT2 cells. One entry per CDR3 protein, called by TCRdb with MiXCR from the UMI-ligation and nested PCR reads. The data contain 39,000 or so distinct CDR3 sequences, over 15% of them singletons. Sequencing was performed on PBMCs spiked with cells of the T cell clone KT2. These receptors all come from a human donor. Each CDR3 is given with its conserved first and last residue. A D gene is named only where the DNA matches it firmly. Not every row has a clone size; where given, it reads once, few, many or a size class.

>medium-sized|TRBD2|TRBV4-1|TRBJ2-3
TGCGCCAGCAGCCCTTCTAGCGGGGGGGGCACAGATACGCAGTATTTT
CASSPSSGGGTDTQYF
>few|-|TRBV14|TRBJ2-7
TGTGCCAGCAGTCCACTCGGGATGACCCACTACGAGCAGTACTTC
CASSPLGMTHYEQYF
>-|-|TRBV7-3|TRBJ2-1
TGTGCCAGCAGCTCTAGCGCCTACAATGAGCAGTTCTTC
CASSSSAYNEQFF
>few|TRBD1|TRBV20-1|TRBJ2-3
TGCAGTGCTGACAGGGCCGTCACAGATACGCAGTATTTT
CSADRAVTDTQYF
>-|TRBD1|TRBV20-1|TRBJ1-2
TGCAGTGCTAGGGGGACAGGGGGCTACTATGGCTACACCTTC
CSARGTGGYYGYTF
>few|-|TRBV20-1|TRBJ2-7
TGCAGTGCTAGAGATCCAGCGCCCTTCGGCTACGAGCAGTACTTC
CSARDPAPFGYEQYF
>few|TRBD1|TRBV9|TRBJ2-7
TGTGCCAGCAGCGTAGGACAGGGGGAGTACGAGCAGTACTTC
CASSVGQGEYEQYF
>-|-|TRBV12-3/TRBV12-4|TRBJ1-2
TGTGCCAGCTCCCGGTTCGGCCAGGGCTCTAGGGGCTACACCTTC
CASSRFGQGSRGYTF
>few|-|TRBV5-4|TRBJ1-2
TGTGCCAGCACCCCAGACGGGGCGTCGAGTGGCTACACCTTC
CASTPDGASSGYTF
>-|TRBD2|TRBV20-1|TRBJ2-7
TGCAGTGCACCGTCCGGGACTAGTGGGTCCTACGAGCAGTACTTC
CSAPSGTSGSYEQYF
>few|-|TRBV27|TRBJ2-2
TGTGCCAGCAGTACCGAATATTCCCGAGTACCCGGGGAGCTGTTTTTT
CASSTEYSRVPGELFF
>-|TRBD2|TRBV5-1|TRBJ2-7
TGCGCCAGCAGCCCGGGACTAGCGAACGAGCAGTACTTC
CASSPGLANEQYF
>-|TRBD2|TRBV6-2/TRBV6-3|TRBJ2-7
TGTGCCAGCAGCTCGAGACTAGCGGGTGACTACGAGCAGTACTTC
CASSSRLAGDYEQYF
>-|TRBD2|TRBV7-6|TRBJ2-7
TGTGCCAGCAGCCCTCCCCCCCGACTAGCGGGGGGAAGCTACGAGCAGTACTTC
CASSPPPRLAGGSYEQYF
>-|-|TRBV28|TRBJ1-4
TGTGCCAGCAGTTCAGCTCGCCATAGCTCAACTAATGAAAAACTGTTTTTT
CASSSARHSSTNEKLFF
>many|-|TRBV4-1|TRBJ1-6
TGCGCCAGCAGCCAAGATAGGCCCAGGGGTAATTCACCCCTCCACTTT
CASSQDRPRGNSPLHF
>-|-|TRBV7-2|TRBJ1-4
TGTGCCAGCAGCTTAGAGTTAGGAATGTGGAGTGAAAAACTGTTTTTT
CASSLELGMWSEKLFF
>few|-|TRBV5-1|TRBJ2-7
TGCGCCAGCAGCTTGAACCCAGGCTCACCATATGACTACGAGCAGTACTTC
CASSLNPGSPYDYEQYF
>-|TRBD2|TRBV7-8|TRBJ2-3
TGTGCCAGCAGCCCCTGGACTAGCGGGAGGGACTCAGATACGCAGTATTTT
CASSPWTSGRDSDTQYF
>few|-|TRBV6-6|TRBJ1-2
TGTGCCAGCAGTTATTACGGCGCAGAAAACTACTATGGCTACACCTTC
CASSYYGAENYYGYTF
>-|TRBD2|TRBV7-8|TRBJ2-2
TGTGCCAGCAGCTCGCGATTACCGACTAGCGGGAACACCGGGGAGCTGTTTTTT
CASSSRLPTSGNTGELFF
>few|-|TRBV20-1|TRBJ1-1
TGCAGTGCTAGAGTGGGAGGGGGACTTTTGAACACTGAAGCTTTCTTT
CSARVGGGLLNTEAFF
>-|TRBD2|TRBV11-3|TRBJ2-1
TGTGCCAGCAGTCATACTAGCGTTAGCTCCTACAATGAGCAGTTCTTC
CASSHTSVSSYNEQFF
>-|-|TRBV15|TRBJ1-1
TGTGCCACCAGCAGATTTCATACGGCGTCGTTGAACACTGAAGCTTTCTTT
CATSRFHTASLNTEAFF
>many|-|TRBV30|TRBJ1-2
TGTGCCTGGAGTTTGGGCATTAACTATGGCTACACCTTC
CAWSLGINYGYTF
>-|TRBD1|TRBV2|TRBJ1-1
TGTGCCAGCAGCCAGGGGGCTAGGACTGAAGCTTTCTTT
CASSQGARTEAFF
>few|TRBD2|TRBV10-2|TRBJ2-3
TGCGCCAGTGAGCGGGAGCTTTTCACAGATACGCAGTATTTT
CASERELFTDTQYF
>many|TRBD2|TRBV12-3/TRBV12-4|TRBJ2-1
TGTGCCAGCAGTTCACGGACTAGCGGGGGGTCCCTCTCCTACAATGAGCAGTTCTTC
CASSSRTSGGSLSYNEQFF
>few|-|TRBV6-5|TRBJ2-7
TGTGCCAGCAGTTACTCGGGGCAGGGATACTCCTACGAGCAGTACTTC
CASSYSGQGYSYEQYF
>few|-|TRBV24-1|TRBJ2-3
TGTGCCAGTGATTCGGGGAGAGTTGGTACAGATACGCAGTATTTT
CASDSGRVGTDTQYF
>-|TRBD2|TRBV29-1|TRBJ2-5
TGCAGCGTTGTTGCGGGAGGGCCGGGAGAGACCCAGTACTTC
CSVVAGGPGETQYF
>-|-|TRBV12-3/TRBV12-4|TRBJ1-4
TGTGCCAGCAGGCTCGCGGGGGCTAATGAAAAACTGTTTTTT
CASRLAGANEKLFF
>-|TRBD1|TRBV29-1|TRBJ1-5
TGCAGCGTTGGTGAGGGGGCTGGTCAGCCCCAGCATTTT
CSVGEGAGQPQHF
>-|-|TRBV11-2|TRBJ2-2
TGTGCCAGCAGCCGGACTACCTCCGGGGAGCTGTTTTTT
CASSRTTSGELFF
>-|-|TRBV3-1|TRBJ2-3
TGTGCCAGCAGCCATCTGGGGGTGTCAGATACGCAGTATTTT
CASSHLGVSDTQYF
>-|-|TRBV11-3|TRBJ1-1
TGTGCCAGCAGCTTAGAGTCCACTGAAGCTTTCTTT
CASSLESTEAFF
>-|-|TRBV20-1|TRBJ2-1
TGCAGTGCAATTCATGGCGAAAGCTCCTACAATGAGCAGTTCTTC
CSAIHGESSYNEQFF
>many|-|TRBV5-6|TRBJ2-7
TGTGCCAGCAGCCCGGGACAAACCTACGAGCAGTACTTC
CASSPGQTYEQYF
>few|TRBD2|TRBV13|TRBJ2-1
TGTGCCAGCAGCTTCAATCCTAGCGGGAGATACAATGAGCAGTTCTTC
CASSFNPSGRYNEQFF
>-|-|TRBV11-3|TRBJ2-5
TGTGCCAGCAGCGGGAACTATGGGCAGACCCAGTACTTC
CASSGNYGQTQYF
>-|TRBD1|TRBV6-2/TRBV6-3|TRBJ1-1
TGTGCCAGCAGTTACTCGACAGGGAGATTGAACACTGAAGCTTTCTTT
CASSYSTGRLNTEAFF
>-|-|TRBV30|TRBJ2-1
TGTGCCTGGAAAGAGGACCCAAACCGTTACAATGAGCAGTTCTTC
CAWKEDPNRYNEQFF
>many|-|TRBV4-2|TRBJ2-6
TGTGCCAGCAGCCAAGCGGCCACAGGGTCTGGGGCCAACGTCCTGACTTTC
CASSQAATGSGANVLTF
>-|TRBD2|TRBV12-3/TRBV12-4|TRBJ2-7
TGTGCCAGCAGATCCCTAGCGGGGGGATCCTACGAGCAGTACTTC
CASRSLAGGSYEQYF
>many|-|TRBV12-3/TRBV12-4|TRBJ2-3
TGTGCCAGCAGTTTAAATACGGCAGATACGCAGTATTTT
CASSLNTADTQYF
>-|TRBD2|TRBV12-3/TRBV12-4|TRBJ2-3
TGTGCCAGCAGTGGAGGGGAGGGATCGGCGGTAACAAGCACAGATACGCAGTATTTT
CASSGGEGSAVTSTDTQYF
>few|-|TRBV20-1|TRBJ2-5
TGCAGTGCTAGAGTAACAGGGAGCCAAGAGACCCAGTACTTC
CSARVTGSQETQYF
>few|TRBD1|TRBV6-2/TRBV6-3|TRBJ1-1
TGTGCCAGCAGTCGGGACAGGGCGAAACCTTTCTTT
CASSRDRAKPFF
>few|TRBD2|TRBV29-1|TRBJ2-1
TGCAGCGCCCGACTAGCGGGAGGGCCAAATGAGCAGTTCTTC
CSARLAGGPNEQFF
>many|TRBD2|TRBV11-3|TRBJ2-1
TGTGCCAGCAGCTTAGGCGCTAGCGGCTACAATGAGCAGTTCTTC
CASSLGASGYNEQFF
>once|-|TRBV24-1|TRBJ2-3
TGTGCCACCAGTGACAGGAGGACAGATACGCAGTATTTT
CATSDRRTDTQYF
>-|TRBD2|TRBV12-3/TRBV12-4|TRBJ2-5
TGTGCCAGCAGTTTATTGGGATATCATAGCGGGGGGACGTACCAAGAGACCCAGTACTTC
CASSLLGYHSGGTYQETQYF
>many|-|TRBV6-5|TRBJ1-4
TGTGCCAGCAGTTACTCGAGTAATGGTGAAAAACTGTTTTTT
CASSYSSNGEKLFF
>few|-|TRBV19|TRBJ2-7
TGTGCCAGTAGTCCCCGGGGGCGTCTGCACGAGCAGTACTTC
CASSPRGRLHEQYF
>-|TRBD1|TRBV9|TRBJ1-2
TGTGCCAGCAGCGTAGGACAGGGAGGACGGAGTGGCTACACCTTC
CASSVGQGGRSGYTF
>few|-|TRBV12-3/TRBV12-4|TRBJ1-1
TGTGCCAGCAGTTTTGGGGGGCGCACTGAAGCTTTCTTT
CASSFGGRTEAFF
>-|-|TRBV4-1|TRBJ1-2
TGCGCCAGCAGCCACGGGACAAAGGGTTCTTCGCCTGGCTACACCTTC
CASSHGTKGSSPGYTF
>few|-|TRBV2|TRBJ1-5
TGTGCCAGCAATCCGGTCCACAGGGGCAATCAGCCCCAGCATTTT
CASNPVHRGNQPQHF
>-|-|TRBV3-1|TRBJ1-1
TGTGCCAGCAGCCAAGACTTCGGACGGGGGAACACTGAAGCTTTCTTT
CASSQDFGRGNTEAFF
>few|TRBD2|TRBV14|TRBJ2-5
TGTGCCAGCAGCAACCGACTAGCAGAGACCCAGTACTTC
CASSNRLAETQYF